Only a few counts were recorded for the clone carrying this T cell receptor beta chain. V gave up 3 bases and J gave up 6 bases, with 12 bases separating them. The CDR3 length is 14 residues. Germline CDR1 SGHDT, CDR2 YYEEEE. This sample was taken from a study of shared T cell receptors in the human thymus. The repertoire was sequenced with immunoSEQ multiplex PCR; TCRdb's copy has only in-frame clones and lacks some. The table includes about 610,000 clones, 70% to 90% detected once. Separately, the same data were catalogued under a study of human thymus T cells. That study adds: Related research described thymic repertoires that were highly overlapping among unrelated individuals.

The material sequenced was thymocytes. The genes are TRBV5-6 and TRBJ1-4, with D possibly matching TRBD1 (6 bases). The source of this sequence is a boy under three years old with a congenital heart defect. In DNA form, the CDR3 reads TGTGCCAGCAGCTCTCCACAGGGAGATGAAAAACTGTTTTTT. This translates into CASSSPQGDEKLFF.